The 26 T cell receptor beta chains below were found in one sample sequenced in a study of T cells after yellow fever vaccination (dated by TCRdb to between 2018 and 2021). The library was built by means of 5' RACE. The sample was run on an Illumina HiSeq 2500. The public reads were reanalyzed by TCRdb: fastp trimming at Q25, MiXCR alignment, in-frame beta chains only. Rows are unified per CDR3 protein, each entry keeping the most common DNA and genes. For this sample there are around 550,000 distinct CDR3 sequences; 15% to 20% appear just once. Roughly an eighth of the sample is held by the ten biggest clonotypes. Reading the label with the study, this specimen's treatment or condition is: live attenuated yellow fever vaccine strain. Sequencing was performed on PBMCs, taken 15 days after the yellow fever booster vaccination. The receptors were gathered from a man younger than 45 who received the YFV17D yellow fever vaccine.

There are a few counts of this clonotype. The chain joins TRBV6-1 to TRBJ2-1; D is perhaps TRBD2 (5 bases). The germline V gene has CDR1 MNHNS and CDR2 SASEGT. The CDR3 spans 13 residues. V lost 2 bases and J 12 bases, leaving 14 bases between the germline ends. CDR3 amino acids: CASSETRDLAQFF. CDR3 nucleotide sequence: TGTGCCAGCAGTGAAACACGGGATCTGGCGCAGTTCTTC.

This clonotype was seen only a few times. V gene TRBV20-1 combines with J gene TRBJ2-3; a possible D gene is TRBD1 (6 bases). Germline lookup yields CDR1 DFQATT and CDR2 SNEGSKA (reference sequence). The V and J ends lost 5 bases and 3 bases respectively, with 18 bases between them. The CDR3 contains 15 residues. The CDR3 region is CSADMGASKTDTQYF. Written as DNA, the CDR3 is TGCAGTGCTGATATGGGGGCATCCAAGACAGATACGCAGTATTTT.

This clonotype was found many times. The chain uses TRBV3-1 and TRBJ2-7, with 7 nucleotides matching TRBD2. Per the germline V gene, CDR1 is LGHDT and CDR2 is YNNKEL (reference sequence). Unmatched junction bases numbered 7, after V lost 4 bases and J lost 1 base. This CDR3 region has 15 residues. CDR3 sequence (DNA): TGTGCCAGCAGCCGTCTTACGGGAGGATCCTACGAGCAGTACTTC. Translated: CASSRLTGGSYEQYF.

The V call is TRBV7-9, the J call TRBJ1-4; no reliable D call. Trimming shortened V by 1 base and J by 4 bases, and 13 bases separated the two germline ends. The CDR3 is 16 amino acids. The germline CDR1 and CDR2 sequences are SEHNR and FQNEAQ (reference sequence). The CDR3 loop reads CASSLVLIGFNEKLFF. The CDR3 nucleotides read TGTGCCAGCAGCTTAGTGCTGATCGGCTTTAATGAAAAACTGTTTTTT.

The chain uses TRBV5-1 and TRBJ2-7; possible D gene TRBD1, 6 bases. V dropped 4 bases and J dropped 4 bases, with 15 bases sitting between them. Germline CDR1 SGHRS, CDR2 YFSETQ. The CDR3 has 14 amino acids. CDR3 region: CASSPEGRGYEQYF. The CDR3 DNA reads TGCGCCAGCAGCCCCGAGGGTAGGGGGTACGAGCAGTACTTC.

The V and J genes are TRBV4-3 and TRBJ1-1; the match to TRBD1 covers 7 bases. This CDR3 has 14 amino acids. CDR1 and CDR2 (germline): LGHNA, YSLEER. After removal of 0 bases from V and 3 bases from J, the junction contained 1 base not matched to a gene. DNA for the CDR3: TGCGCCAGCAGCCAAGACAGGGGGTACACTGAAGCTTTCTTT. Amino acids: CASSQDRGYTEAFF.

V usage is TRBV15 and J usage is TRBJ2-7; the D gene is possibly TRBD2 (6 bases). The CDR3 runs to 13 residues. Looked up from germline, CDR1 is LNHNV and CDR2 is YYDKDF (reference sequence). V lost 5 bases, J lost 3 bases, and 11 bases lay in between. This CDR3 is CATSVGGIYEQYF. The DNA for the CDR3 is TGTGCCACCAGCGTGGGAGGAATCTACGAGCAGTACTTC. Variable domain in full (rest from reference TRBV15 and TRBJ2-7): DAMVIQNPRYQVTQFGKPVTLSCSQTLNHNVMYWYQQKSSQAPKLLFHYYDKDFNNEADTPDNFQSRRPNTSFCFLDIRSPGLGDTAMYLCATSVGGIYEQYFGPGTRLTVT.

This chain uses TRBV6-5 with TRBJ2-7, with D possibly being TRBD1 (7 bases). CDR3 size: 14 residues. Germline CDR1 MNHEY, CDR2 SVGAGI. The V end lost 5 bases, the J end lost 6 bases, and 17 bases lay between the germline ends. DNA for the CDR3: TGTGCCAGCAGTCACAGGGGTTGGGACTCCGAGCAGTACTTC. It yields the protein CASSHRGWDSEQYF.

This rearrangement joins TRBV7-9 to TRBJ2-1, with D possibly matching TRBD1 (6 bases). This CDR3 spans 15 amino acids. Germline CDR1 and CDR2: SEHNR and FQNEAQ (reference sequence). The V end was cut by 5 bases, the J end by 0 bases, with 11 bases between. The CDR3 DNA reads as TGTGCCAGCAGCCAACACAGGGTCTCCTACAATGAGCAGTTCTTC. Its translation is CASSQHRVSYNEQFF.

The genes are TRBV7-2 and TRBJ2-3; no firm D call. This CDR3 contains 13 residues. CDR1 is SGHTA and CDR2 is FQGNSA in the germline V gene. Trimming left V 2 bases short and J 4 bases short, with 7 bases between. The CDR3: CASSLPLADTQYF. The CDR3 DNA reads as TGTGCCAGCAGCTTACCCCTAGCAGATACGCAGTATTTT.

This clonotype was detected only a few times. This chain connects TRBV15 to TRBJ2-1; TRBD2 matches 11 bases. The CDR3 sequence is 18 residues long. V was clipped by 0 bases and J by 3 bases; unmatched bases: 7. Germline values: CDR1 LNHNV, CDR2 YYDKDF (reference sequence). This CDR3 is CATSRDPPGTSGYNEQFF. The DNA for the CDR3 is TGTGCCACCAGCAGAGACCCCCCCGGGACTAGCGGCTACAATGAGCAGTTCTTC.

The V and J genes are TRBV3-1 and TRBJ2-1; 7 bases agree with TRBD2. The germline gives CDR1 LGHDT, CDR2 YNNKEL (reference sequence). Trimming at V came to 1 base and at J to 9 bases, leaving 9 bases not matched to a gene. The CDR3 has 15 amino acids. CDR3 sequence reads: CASSQAATSTSEQFF. The CDR3 DNA reads as TGTGCCAGCAGCCAAGCTGCGACTAGCACAAGTGAGCAGTTCTTC.

This clonotype was seen a few times. The rearrangement links TRBV19 to TRBJ2-7; 7 bases are a match to TRBD2. This CDR3 comprises 15 residues. Germline CDR1 LNHDA, CDR2 SQIVND (reference sequence). Trimming took 8 bases from V and 3 from J; bases not matched to a gene: 13. The CDR3 sequence is CASRLAGELNYEQYF. CDR3 DNA sequence: TGTGCCAGTCGGTTGGCGGGAGAATTGAACTACGAGCAGTACTTC.

Notes on this clonotype: A much larger clone lies a single base off, so this may be a read error. The chain carries TRBV9 and TRBJ2-2; 13 bases are shared with TRBD2. This CDR3 has 16 amino acids. The germline V gene encodes CDR1 SGDLS and CDR2 YYNGEE. V was clipped by 2 bases and J by 5 bases; unmatched bases: 3. CDR3 nucleotides: TGTGCCAGCAGCGTTACTAGCGGGGGGGGAACCGGGGAGCTGTTTTTT. Its translation is CASSVTSGGGTGELFF.

This clonotype was counted only a few times. V gene TRBV6-1 combines with J gene TRBJ2-1, with D perhaps TRBD2 (6 bases). The CDR3 is 16 amino acids. Germline V gene data show CDR1 as MNHNS and CDR2 as SASEGT. With 11 bases removed from V and 4 bases from J, the gap between germline ends came to 24 bases. DNA of the CDR3: TGTGCCGCCGGGACTCTTACCGCTATGAGTTACAATGAGCAGTTCTTC. Amino acid sequence: CAAGTLTAMSYNEQFF.

V gene TRBV4-2 combines with J gene TRBJ1-1; possible D gene TRBD1, 6 bases. V lost 4 bases, J lost 5 bases, and 26 bases lay in between. The CDR3 has 18 residues. CDR1 is LGHNA and CDR2 is YNFKEQ in the germline V gene. The CDR3 sequence: CASSPYHIRTGMGTEAFF. In DNA form, the CDR3 reads TGTGCCAGCAGCCCCTACCATATCCGAACAGGGATGGGTACTGAAGCTTTCTTT.

This sequence joins TRBV6-6 and TRBJ2-3; D remains unclear. Per the germline V gene, CDR1 is MNHNY and CDR2 is SVGAGI (reference sequence). This CDR3 comprises 11 residues. Trimming cost V 7 bases and J 4 bases, with 6 bases left between them. CDR3 in DNA: TGTGCCAGCATCGAGGCAGATACGCAGTATTTT. Residues: CASIEADTQYF.

This clonotype has a handful of counts. The chain is built from TRBV6-2 or TRBV6-3 and TRBJ2-4, with D perhaps given as TRBD1 or TRBD2 (6 bases each). The CDR3 totals 17 residues. V lost 5 bases, J lost 0 bases, and 17 bases lay in between. CDR1 MNHEY and CDR2 SVGEGT come from the germline V gene. The CDR3 here is CASSPSLGGKAKNIQYF. DNA of the CDR3: TGTGCCAGCAGTCCAAGCCTCGGGGGCAAAGCCAAAAACATTCAGTACTTC.

The CDR3 DNA reads TGTGCCAGCAGCCCTCCTCCCGAGGGGGCGAGGAACATTCAGTACTTC. Its translation is CASSPPPEGARNIQYF. V is TRBV9 and J is TRBJ2-4; the match to TRBD1 covers 7 bases. The CDR3 covers 16 residues. V shed 4 bases and J 7 bases; nucleotides not matched to a gene: 14. Germline CDR1 is SGDLS and CDR2 is YYNGEE.

The chain joins TRBV7-2 to TRBJ2-1; D not resolved. Trimming took 6 bases from V and 0 from J, leaving 15 bases between them. Germline values: CDR1 SGHTA, CDR2 FQGNSA. CDR3 size: 16 residues. For the CDR3, the DNA is TGTGCCAGCAGGGGGTTTACAGAGAGCTCCTACAATGAGCAGTTCTTC. Protein sequence: CASRGFTESSYNEQFF.

This clonotype was observed a handful of times. V is TRBV20-1 and J is TRBJ2-1; D is undetermined. The CDR3 is 11 amino acids. Germline-derived CDR1 and CDR2 are DFQATT and SNEGSKA (reference sequence). The germline V and J ends were trimmed by 2 bases and 6 bases, with 5 bases remaining between them. Written as DNA, the CDR3 is TGCAGTGCTAGATATCCCAATGAGCAGTTCTTC. Encoded protein: CSARYPNEQFF.

This chain uses TRBV5-3 with TRBJ2-7, with a possible D match to TRBD1 (5 bases). TRBV5-3 qualifies as an ORF whose function is uncertain. The CDR3 is 13 amino acids. Trimming left V 9 bases short and J 3 bases short, with 16 bases between. The CDR3 DNA follows: TGTGCCATGAGCCCAGGGCCACTCTACGAGCAGTACTTC. Its protein product is CAMSPGPLYEQYF.

This clonotype has only a few counts. The chain employs TRBV6-4 and TRBJ2-7; D is undetermined. The V gene's germline CDR1 is MRHNA and CDR2 SNTAGT. V dropped 0 bases and J dropped 1 base, with 13 bases sitting between them. The CDR3 contains 16 residues. Here the CDR3 reads CASSDSSPLGSYEQYF. CDR3 DNA: TGTGCCAGCAGTGACTCGAGTCCCTTGGGATCCTACGAGCAGTACTTC.

This clonotype was seen a handful of times. The chain recombines TRBV4-3 with TRBJ2-1; possible D gene TRBD1, 5 bases. The germline CDR1 and CDR2 sequences are LGHNA and YSLEER. With 0 bases removed from V and 0 bases from J, the gap between germline ends came to 9 bases. This CDR3 has 16 residues. CDR3 nucleotides: TGCGCCAGCAGCCAAGAAGGGGTTCTCTCCTACAATGAGCAGTTCTTC. Protein: CASSQEGVLSYNEQFF.

V gene TRBV15 combines with J gene TRBJ2-5; weak D call: TRBD1 (5 bases). CDR3 length: 13 amino acids. Trimming removed 4 bases from V and 2 bases from J, with 8 bases in between. In germline, CDR1 is LNHNV, CDR2 YYDKDF (reference sequence). The DNA for the CDR3 is TGTGCCACCAGCAAGGGGTCGCAAGAGACCCAGTACTTC. Protein product: CATSKGSQETQYF.

This clonotype showed up just a few times. This sequence joins TRBV7-6 and TRBJ2-2, with 8 nucleotides matching TRBD2. Germline CDR1 reads SGHVS; CDR2 reads FNYEAQ. This CDR3 region has 13 residues. V was clipped by 6 bases and J by 6 bases; unmatched bases: 3. CDR3: CASRTGGAGELFF. DNA for the CDR3: TGTGCCAGCAGGACCGGGGGGGCCGGGGAGCTGTTTTTT.